These T cell receptor beta chains were read from a single sample in a study of T cell changes during pregnancy in multiple sclerosis. Using immunoSEQ multiplex PCR, the repertoire was profiled, and TCRdb retains in-frame clones only, with some absent. The repertoire includes around 67,000 clones, 90% of them detected once, and more than 8% sits in the top ten. Here the sequenced sample was peripheral blood, taken after pregnancy. The origin of the receptors is a female donor in good health, enrolled as a control in a pregnancy study. Both conserved end residues are part of each CDR3. A D gene is named only where the DNA matches it firmly. Size tells how often a clone was seen (once, few, many) or the class of an expanded clone, and some rows leave it out.

>TRBJ1-1|few|.|TRBV7-9
CASSLGQANTEAFF
TGTGCCAGCAGCTTAGGCCAGGCTAACACTGAAGCTTTCTTT
>TRBJ2-7|once|.|TRBV27
CASSPSTNGAYEQYF
TGTGCCAGCAGCCCGTCAACCAACGGGGCCTACGAGCAGTACTTC
>TRBJ1-1|.|.|TRBV6-5
CASSYATGSGTEAFF
TGTGCCAGCAGTTACGCAACAGGGAGTGGCACTGAAGCTTTCTTT
>TRBJ2-3|.|.|TRBV5-1
CASQQVLTDTQYF
TGCGCCAGTCAACAGGTCCTCACAGATACGCAGTATTTT
>TRBJ2-7|.|TRBD1|TRBV11-3
CASSSPTGWAYEQYF
TGTGCCAGCAGCTCCCCGACAGGGTGGGCCTACGAGCAGTACTTC
>TRBJ1-3|once|.|TRBV7-6
CASSLVGIGGPGNTIYF
TGTGCCAGCAGCTTAGTTGGAATAGGGGGACCTGGAAACACCATATATTTT
>TRBJ2-3|.|TRBD2|TRBV11-2
CASSTTSGGTDTQYF
TGTGCCAGCAGCACGACTAGCGGGGGGACAGATACGCAGTATTTT
>TRBJ2-6|.|TRBD2|TRBV10-3
CAINRGRGSGANVLTF
TGTGCCATCAACCGCGGGAGGGGATCTGGGGCCAACGTCCTGACTTTC
>TRBJ1-5|.|TRBD1|TRBV2
CASKQGAGINQPQHF
TGTGCCAGCAAACAGGGGGCGGGAATCAATCAGCCCCAGCATTTT
>TRBJ1-1|.|.|TRBV11-2
CASSLGRGSPFEAFF
TGTGCCAGCAGCTTAGGAAGGGGGTCCCCCTTCGAAGCTTTCTTT
>TRBJ1-2|.|.|TRBV28
CASSLQSGDLGYTF
TGTGCCAGCAGTTTACAGTCAGGGGATCTTGGCTACACCTTC
>TRBJ2-7|.|.|TRBV19
CATEGEASNEQYF
TGTGCCACTGAGGGTGAGGCCTCCAACGAGCAGTACTTC
>TRBJ1-1|.|.|TRBV11-2
CASSPFQGFTEAFF
TGTGCCAGCAGCCCATTCCAGGGGTTCACTGAAGCTTTCTTT
>TRBJ2-3|.|.|TRBV18
CASSPIGGFTDTQYF
TGTGCCAGCTCACCGATCGGCGGGTTCACAGATACGCAGTATTTT
>TRBJ2-5|.|.|TRBV19
CASRQVGETQYF
TGTGCCAGTAGACAGGTCGGAGAGACCCAGTACTTC
>TRBJ1-2|.|.|TRBV15
CATSRDLWGLERGYTF
TGTGCCACCAGCAGAGATTTGTGGGGGCTCGAACGTGGCTACACCTTC
>TRBJ1-5|few|TRBD1|TRBV27
CASSLSYLQGADNQPQHF
TGTGCCAGCAGTTTATCGTATCTGCAGGGGGCCGACAATCAGCCCCAGCATTTT
>TRBJ1-5|.|TRBD1|TRBV6-4
CASSPTGVGNQPQHF
TGTGCCAGCAGCCCAACAGGGGTCGGCAATCAGCCCCAGCATTTT
>TRBJ2-7|.|TRBD2|TRBV4-1
CASSQAQGSGRAYEQYF
TGCGCCAGCAGCCAAGCCCAGGGTAGCGGGAGGGCCTACGAGCAGTACTTC
>TRBJ1-1|.|.|TRBV15
CAPPRGRVNTEAFF
TGTGCCCCGCCCCGGGGAAGAGTGAACACTGAAGCTTTCTTT
>TRBJ2-7|.|.|TRBV2
CASSPRTATYEQYF
TGTGCCAGCAGCCCCCGGACAGCCACCTACGAGCAGTACTTC
>TRBJ2-2|.|.|TRBV6-1
CASSEPVGGPGELFF
TGTGCCAGCAGTGAGCCGGTGGGGGGGCCCGGGGAGCTGTTTTTT
>TRBJ2-1|.|.|TRBV30
CAWSPNLRFENEQFF
TGTGCCTGGAGTCCGAACTTACGTTTTGAAAATGAGCAGTTCTTC
>TRBJ2-5|.|.|TRBV6-6
CASEGLETQYF
TGTGCCAGCGAGGGATTAGAGACCCAGTACTTC
>TRBJ2-3|.|.|TRBV6-6
CASSYSEVTDTQYF
TGTGCCAGCAGTTACTCGGAGGTCACAGATACGCAGTATTTT
>TRBJ1-1|.|.|TRBV18
CASSPPLTTTNTEAFF
TGTGCCAGCTCACCACCCCTTACAACTACTAACACTGAAGCTTTCTTT
>TRBJ2-7|few|.|TRBV6-5
CASSYLTGEQYF
TGTGCCAGCAGTTACTTAACGGGCGAGCAGTACTTC
>TRBJ1-1|.|TRBD1|TRBV13
CASSPRTGGNTEAFF
TGTGCCAGCAGCCCGCGGACAGGCGGGAACACTGAAGCTTTCTTT
>TRBJ2-3|.|TRBD2|TRBV29-1
CSDGGSPWDTQYF
TGCAGCGACGGGGGGTCCCCTTGGGATACGCAGTATTTT
>TRBJ2-7|.|TRBD1|TRBV6-5
CASSYATGDEQYF
TGTGCCAGCAGTTACGCGACAGGGGACGAGCAGTACTTC
>TRBJ2-7|.|TRBD1|TRBV4-3
CASSQLTGGGQGEQYF
TGCGCCAGCAGCCAACTGACAGGGGGCGGGCAAGGCGAGCAGTACTTC
>TRBJ1-4|.|TRBD1|TRBV5-6
CASSHFKTGGREKLFF
TGTGCCAGCAGCCACTTCAAGACAGGGGGAAGGGAAAAACTGTTTTTT
>TRBJ1-2|.|TRBD1|TRBV2
CASSPGGGNYGYTF
TGTGCCAGCAGCCCAGGGGGCGGTAACTATGGCTACACCTTC
>TRBJ2-7|.|.|TRBV7-6
CASSLGSLYEQYF
TGTGCCAGCAGCTTGGGGAGCCTTTACGAGCAGTACTTC
>TRBJ2-2|.|.|TRBV5-4
CASIQGNTGELFF
TGTGCCAGCATCCAGGGGAACACCGGGGAGCTGTTTTTT
>TRBJ1-1|few|.|TRBV7-8
CASSLALSPNTEAFF
TGTGCCAGCAGCTTAGCGCTATCCCCGAACACTGAAGCTTTCTTT
>TRBJ1-1|.|.|TRBV30
CAWRGDTEAFF
TGTGCCTGGAGAGGGGACACTGAAGCTTTCTTT
>TRBJ2-1|.|.|TRBV6-5
CASSLGGEQFF
TGTGCCAGCAGTTTAGGGGGTGAGCAGTTCTTC
>TRBJ2-5|.|TRBD2|TRBV7-6
CASSPPGRGSQETQYF
TGTGCCAGCAGCCCACCGGGGCGGGGGAGCCAAGAGACCCAGTACTTC
>TRBJ1-1|.|TRBD1|TRBV7-9
CASSSPTGGSHTEAFF
TGTGCCAGCAGCTCCCCGACAGGGGGCAGTCACACTGAAGCTTTCTTT
>TRBJ2-1|.|TRBD2|TRBV30
CAWRGSGGPYNEQFF
TGTGCCTGGAGGGGTAGCGGGGGCCCCTACAATGAGCAGTTCTTC
>TRBJ1-3|.|.|TRBV30
CAWESHDKVGNTIYF
TGTGCCTGGGAGTCCCACGACAAGGTCGGAAACACCATATATTTT
>TRBJ2-7|.|.|TRBV27
CASSFSPGSSYEQYF
TGTGCCAGCAGTTTTTCTCCGGGGAGCTCCTACGAGCAGTACTTC
>TRBJ2-5|.|.|TRBV13
CASSFGGSYETQYF
TGTGCCAGCAGCTTCGGCGGTAGTTATGAGACCCAGTACTTC
>TRBJ2-3|.|TRBD2|TRBV18
CASSPPLLAGTDTQYF
TGTGCCAGCTCACCACCGTTACTAGCGGGCACAGATACGCAGTATTTT
>TRBJ1-1|.|.|TRBV20-1
CSASSIEAFF
TGCAGTGCTAGTTCTATTGAAGCTTTCTTT
>TRBJ1-2|.|.|TRBV7-8
CASSFGFNYGYTF
TGTGCCAGCAGCTTCGGGTTTAACTATGGCTACACCTTC
>TRBJ2-7|.|.|TRBV5-6
CASSWGGSYEQYF
TGTGCCAGCAGCTGGGGTGGGAGCTACGAGCAGTACTTC
>TRBJ2-2|.|TRBD1|TRBV6-1
CASSVGTGHNTGELFF
TGTGCCAGCAGTGTCGGGACAGGGCATAACACCGGGGAGCTGTTTTTT
>TRBJ1-5|.|.|TRBV7-2
CASSQAIFGNQPQHF
TGTGCCAGCAGCCAAGCGATATTCGGCAATCAGCCCCAGCATTTT
>TRBJ2-5|.|.|TRBV14
CASSQEGGPPETQYF
TGTGCCAGCAGCCAAGAGGGGGGGCCGCCGGAGACCCAGTACTTC
>TRBJ2-1|.|.|TRBV9
CASSVGHGGFSYNEQFF
TGTGCCAGCAGCGTAGGCCACGGGGGATTCTCCTACAATGAGCAGTTCTTC
>TRBJ2-3|.|TRBD2|TRBV7-2
CASSSTSGARADTQYF
TGTGCCAGCAGCTCGACTAGCGGGGCGAGGGCAGATACGCAGTATTTT
>TRBJ1-2|once|TRBD1|TRBV27
CASSLDRGYGYTF
TGTGCCAGCAGTTTAGACAGGGGGTACGGCTACACCTTC
>TRBJ2-3|once|.|TRBV7-9
CASSLARSGGTDTQYF
TGTGCCAGCAGCTTAGCGCGGTCCGGGGGCACAGATACGCAGTATTTT